This TCR beta chain comes out of a study of T-cell memory formation after mild COVID-19. Study-wide context: TCR clusters mostly belonged to single donors. Regarding the study as a whole: Pre-infection memory held some responding clones, suggesting pre-existing cross-reactive T cells responded. Whether day 37 second-wave clones are SARS-CoV-2-specific was not confirmed. Contracting CD4+ clones were located mainly in CM and EM, and CD8+ clones in EMRA.

The V gene's germline CDR1 is SGHRS and CDR2 YFSETQ. Trimming took off 4 bases at V and 2 bases at J, with 10 bases between the two ends. This CDR3 spans 15 amino acids. A single record per CDR3 protein comes from TCRdb applying MiXCR to the 5' RACE reads. Here the sample spans about 450,000 distinct CDR3 sequences, 23% being singletons. As for this clonotype: Its matching antigen is unknown.

The origin of this receptor is an adult woman who had mild COVID-19 (a few samples of this study predate the infection). Cell type and time point are not known. The chain uses TRBV5-1 and TRBJ2-6; either TRBD1 or TRBD2 may supply D (5 bases each). The sequencing input was PBMCs or a T cell subset sorted from them (not recorded which). As DNA, the CDR3 is TGCGCCAGCAGCACGGGGACCACTGGGGCCAACGTCCTGACTTTC. It encodes CASSTGTTGANVLTF.